The 11 T cell receptor beta chains below come from one sample, sequenced in a study of shared clonotypes between healthy human individuals. The protocol was immunoSEQ multiplex PCR, while the TCRdb copy is restricted to in-frame clones and leaves out a portion. The sample lists more than 2,000,000 clones, more than 80% occurring once. Sample: naive CD4+ T cells from PBMCs. Sample subset: CD45RA+ positively selected. The receptor source for this set is a young man in good health. Some clones in this sample may be carry-over from other donors' samples.

The chain employs TRBV25-1 and TRBJ2-1, with 8 bases identical to TRBD2. V trimming: 2 bases; J trimming: 5 bases; junction bases outside the gene matches: 8. The CDR3 has 16 amino acids. The germline CDR1 and CDR2 sequences are MGHDK and SYGVNS. The CDR3 loop reads CASSEIGSGSDNEQFF. The CDR3 DNA follows: TGTGCCAGCAGTGAAATTGGGAGCGGGAGCGACAATGAGCAGTTCTTC.

This chain joins TRBV15 and TRBJ1-2, with D perhaps matching TRBD1 (5 bases). Germline CDR1 and CDR2: LNHNV and YYDKDF (reference sequence). The CDR3 runs to 19 residues. Between the trimmed V and J ends, which lost 0 bases and 8 bases, there was a span of 28 bases. As DNA, the CDR3 is TGTGCCACCAGCAGAGACCTGGTGGGGGGTGCAGGATGGGCCTCCGGCTACACCTTC. Translation: CATSRDLVGGAGWASGYTF.

The rearrangement joins TRBV6-1 to TRBJ1-2, with D unresolved. The CDR3 is 13 residues long. Deletions cut 0 bases from V and 7 bases from J, with 9 bases between. In germline, CDR1 is MNHNS, CDR2 SASEGT. This CDR3 reads CASSEAARRGYTF. The CDR3 DNA reads TGTGCCAGCAGTGAAGCAGCCCGGCGTGGCTACACCTTC.

The chain joins TRBV28 to TRBJ1-3; D is ambiguous. CDR3 length: 14 residues. Trimming shortened V by 3 bases and J by 4 bases, and 10 bases separated the two germline ends. Germline CDR1 reads MDHEN; CDR2 reads SYDVKM. DNA of the CDR3: TGTGCCAGCAGTTTGGTCAGTACCGGAAACACCATATATTTT. Encoded protein: CASSLVSTGNTIYF.

This clone has only one observation. The chain joins TRBV21-1 to TRBJ2-3. TRBV21-1 is classified as a pseudogene. The CDR3 length is 16 residues. CDR3 nucleotide sequence: TGTGCCAGCAGCAACGGCCTGGGGGCGGGAACAGATACGCAGTATTTT. It encodes CASSNGLGAGTDTQYF.

A word on this clone: In the same sample, other DNA sequences code for this CDR3. CDR3 sequence (DNA): TGTGCCAGCAGTTACTCGAGACTAAATGAGCAGTTCTTC. It translates to CASSYSRLNEQFF. The chain combines TRBV6-5 with TRBJ2-1; D possibly corresponds to TRBD2 (5 bases). CDR3 size: 13 residues. V lost 0 bases and J lost 7, with 7 bases in between. Germline values: CDR1 MNHEY, CDR2 SVGAGI.

V is TRBV11-2 and J is TRBJ2-5; 9 bases map to TRBD1. Germline V gene data show CDR1 as SGHAT and CDR2 as FQNNGV. This CDR3 region has 13 residues. The trim removed 3 bases at V and 8 bases at J, leaving 4 bases unmatched. The CDR3 DNA follows: TGTGCCAGCAGCTTCGGGGACAGGGAAACCCAGTACTTC. It codes for CASSFGDRETQYF.

The rearrangement joins TRBV9 to TRBJ2-3, with TRBD2 as a possible D gene (5 bases). CDR3 length: 15 residues. Trimming shortened V by 6 bases and J by 0 bases, and 14 bases separated the two germline ends. Germline V gene lookup returns CDR1 SGDLS and CDR2 YYNGEE. The CDR3 loop reads CASTTAPSSTDTQYF. The CDR3 nucleotides read TGTGCCAGCACCACAGCCCCTAGCAGCACAGATACGCAGTATTTT.

J is TRBJ1-1 and V is TRBV7-9; 8 bases fit TRBD1. Germline lookup yields CDR1 SEHNR and CDR2 FQNEAQ (reference sequence). The junction had 9 bases not matched to a gene; V was cut back by 5 bases and J by 7 bases. The CDR3 is 14 amino acids. CDR3 in amino acids: CASSLGQGENEAFF. CDR3 coding DNA: TGTGCCAGCAGCCTCGGACAGGGCGAGAATGAAGCTTTCTTT.

In the case of this clone: The same CDR3 also results from other DNA sequences found in this sample. CDR3 nucleotides: TGTGCCAGCAGCGTAGTTGACAGAAACACTGAAGCTTTCTTT. This codes for CASSVVDRNTEAFF. The chain employs TRBV9 and TRBJ1-1; D is perhaps TRBD1 (5 bases). The V gene's germline CDR1 is SGDLS and CDR2 YYNGEE. This CDR3 is 14 amino acids long. V lost 0 bases, J lost 2 bases, and 8 bases lay in between.

Details on this clone: The same CDR3 also results from other DNA sequences found in this sample. The chain links TRBV9 to TRBJ2-3, with TRBD2 as a possible D gene (5 bases). V lost 0 bases and J lost 6, with 11 bases in between. The V gene's germline CDR1 is SGDLS and CDR2 YYNGEE. The CDR3 runs 14 residues. The CDR3 nucleotides read TGTGCCAGCAGCGTAGCAGGTAGCGCTGATACGCAGTATTTT. Encoded protein: CASSVAGSADTQYF.